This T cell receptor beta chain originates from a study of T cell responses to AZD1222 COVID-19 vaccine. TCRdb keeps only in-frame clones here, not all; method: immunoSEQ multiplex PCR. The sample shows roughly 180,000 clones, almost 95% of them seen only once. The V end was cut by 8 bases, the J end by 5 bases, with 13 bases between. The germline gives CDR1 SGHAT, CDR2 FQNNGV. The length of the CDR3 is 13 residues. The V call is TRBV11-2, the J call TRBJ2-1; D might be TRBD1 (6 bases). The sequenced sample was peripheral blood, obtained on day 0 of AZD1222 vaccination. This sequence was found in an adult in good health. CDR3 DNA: TGTGCCAGCGCGCTGGACAGAAACAATGAGCAGTTCTTC. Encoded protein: CASALDRNNEQFF. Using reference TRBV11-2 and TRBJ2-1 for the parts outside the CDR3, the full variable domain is EAGVAQSPRYKIIEKRQSVAFWCNPISGHATLYWYQQILGQGPKLLIQFQNNGVVDDSQLPKDRFSAERLKGVDSTLKIQPAKLEDSAVYLCASALDRNNEQFFGPGTRLTVL.